The 27 T cell receptor beta chains below were found in one sample sequenced in a study of identical twins. TCRdb reprocessed the 5' RACE reads via MiXCR and lists one record per CDR3 protein. Counted here are about 660,000 distinct CDR3 sequences, more than 6.5% occurring once; the ten biggest clones make up 0.98%. This sample also belongs to another study, concerning yellow fever vaccine responses in identical twins.

Sequenced: PBMCs. The receptors stem from a woman aged 18-29 years in good health.

The chain uses TRBV9 and TRBJ2-1; 12 nucleotides align to TRBD1. V gave up 4 bases and J gave up 6 bases; unmatched junction bases: 14. The CDR3 extends over 18 amino acids. In germline, CDR1 is SGDLS, CDR2 YYNGEE. The CDR3 region is CASSLQHSGDRGLNEQFF. The CDR3 DNA follows: TGTGCCAGCAGCCTCCAACATTCGGGGGACAGGGGGCTCAATGAGCAGTTCTTC. The entire variable domain, with the rest obtained from reference TRBV9 and TRBJ2-1, is as follows: DSGVTQTPKHLITATGQRVTLRCSPRSGDLSVYWYQQSLDQGLQFLIQYYNGEERAKGNILERFSAQQFPDLHSELNLSSLELGDSALYFCASSLQHSGDRGLNEQFFGPGTRLTVL.

This clonotype was seen only a few times. This chain links TRBV7-2 with TRBJ2-4; D possibly corresponds to TRBD1 (6 bases). Between the trimmed V and J ends, which lost 1 base and 2 bases, there was a span of 9 bases. The CDR3 is 15 amino acids. In germline, CDR1 is SGHTA, CDR2 FQGNSA. CDR3 loop: CASSLVGAPKNIQYF. CDR3 DNA sequence: TGTGCCAGCAGCTTAGTGGGGGCCCCCAAAAACATTCAGTACTTC.

This chain connects TRBV12-3 or TRBV12-4 to TRBJ2-2, with TRBD2 matching over 9 bases. This CDR3 has 16 residues. Unmatched junction bases numbered 4, after V lost 2 bases and J lost 3 bases. CDR3 region: CASSLRAGGDTGELFF. The CDR3 nucleotides are TGTGCCAGCAGTTTAAGAGCGGGGGGCGACACCGGGGAGCTGTTTTTT.

This clonotype was picked up a small number of times. The chain employs TRBV15 and TRBJ2-3; the D is unclear. The germline gives CDR1 LNHNV, CDR2 YYDKDF (reference sequence). The CDR3 has 16 amino acids. Trimming took 3 bases from V and 0 from J, leaving 13 bases between them. This chain's CDR3 is CATSRVVGSSTDTQYF. CDR3 DNA sequence: TGTGCCACCAGCAGGGTAGTTGGGTCTAGCACAGATACGCAGTATTTT.

This clonotype came up many times. The chain combines TRBV3-1 with TRBJ1-1; 7 bases fit TRBD1. With 2 bases clipped from V and 4 bases from J, the junction kept 7 bases outside the gene matches. Germline values: CDR1 LGHDT, CDR2 YNNKEL (reference sequence). The CDR3 loop spans 15 amino acids. The CDR3 coding sequence is TGTGCCAGCAGCCAATCGATCCAGGGGGGCACTGAAGCTTTCTTT. This encodes CASSQSIQGGTEAFF.

This chain uses TRBV29-1 with TRBJ1-3; D gene unclear. Germline V gene lookup returns CDR1 SQVTM and CDR2 ANQGSEA. Trimming took off 3 bases at V and 4 bases at J, with 10 bases between the two ends. There are 13 residues in the CDR3. The CDR3 DNA is TGCAGCGTTGAGGTCCCGGCGGGAAACACCATATATTTT. Translating it yields CSVEVPAGNTIYF.

V gene TRBV6-5 combines with J gene TRBJ1-4; D call uncertain. The CDR3 totals 16 residues. CDR1 and CDR2 from the germline V gene are MNHEY and SVGAGI. Between the trimmed V and J ends, which lost 0 bases and 3 bases, there was a span of 11 bases. As DNA, the CDR3 is TGTGCCAGCAGTTACTCGATTACAGCCGCTAATGAAAAACTGTTTTTT. This encodes CASSYSITAANEKLFF.

This clonotype was recorded many times. The rearrangement links TRBV7-9 to TRBJ1-1; TRBD1 is a possible D gene (6 bases). Germline assignment: CDR1 SEHNR and CDR2 FQNEAQ (reference sequence). The CDR3 totals 14 residues. Deletions cut 3 bases from V and 1 base from J, with 9 bases between. CDR3 nucleotides: TGTGCCAGCAGCTTCCGGGACAAGAACACTGAAGCTTTCTTT. Translation gives CASSFRDKNTEAFF.

The chain is built from TRBV7-9 and TRBJ2-2, with 8 nucleotides matching TRBD1. The germline V gene encodes CDR1 SEHNR and CDR2 FQNEAQ (reference sequence). The CDR3 runs 17 residues. V shed 5 bases, J shed 1 base, and the junction held 9 bases outside the gene matches. The CDR3 nucleotides read TGTGCCAGCAGCATGGGACAGGCATATGAGAACACCGGGGAGCTGTTTTTT. It yields the protein CASSMGQAYENTGELFF.

The CDR3 here is CASSFYRLAGIDYEQYF. CDR3 in DNA: TGTGCCAGCAGCTTCTACCGACTAGCGGGAATTGACTACGAGCAGTACTTC. V usage is TRBV28 and J usage is TRBJ2-7; TRBD2 agrees at 11 bases. Germline CDR1 MDHEN, CDR2 SYDVKM. J gave up 3 bases and V 6 bases, and 13 bases lay outside the gene matches. The CDR3 consists of 17 residues.

The sample holds a few counts of this clonotype. The gene calls are TRBV30 and TRBJ2-3; the D call may be TRBD1 or TRBD2 (5 bases each). V lost 3 bases, J lost 1 base, and 17 bases lay in between. CDR3 length: 16 amino acids. Germline-derived CDR1 and CDR2 are GTSNPN and SVGIG (reference sequence). The CDR3 nucleotides are TGTGCCTGGAGCCCAGGGACCCTTGGGGGCACAGATACGCAGTATTTT. Protein product: CAWSPGTLGGTDTQYF.

At least ten counts were recorded for this clonotype. V gene TRBV18 combines with J gene TRBJ1-1; no reliable D call. The CDR3 loop spans 11 amino acids. Germline CDR1 KGHSH, CDR2 LQKENI. Trimming took off 8 bases at V and 1 base at J, with 5 bases between the two ends. The CDR3 reads CASGGNTEAFF. Written as DNA, the CDR3 is TGTGCCAGCGGTGGGAACACTGAAGCTTTCTTT.

This clonotype was observed a handful of times. The CDR3, as DNA: TGTGCCAGCAGCCCCTTTGCGGGGCAGGCCGGGGAGCTGTTTTTT. Its translation is CASSPFAGQAGELFF. The J gene is TRBJ2-2, the V gene TRBV7-3; tentative D call: TRBD2 (6 bases). The CDR3 totals 15 residues. Trimming took 5 bases from V and 6 from J, leaving 16 bases between them. Germline values: CDR1 SGHTA, CDR2 FQGTGA.

This clonotype was observed a handful of times. The chain uses TRBV5-4 and TRBJ2-3, with D perhaps matching TRBD1 (6 bases). Trimming removed 1 base at V and 5 bases at J, with 8 bases between. The CDR3 loop spans 13 amino acids. The germline V gene has CDR1 SGHNT and CDR2 YYREEE (reference sequence). CDR3 bases: TGTGCCAGCAGCTTGAAGGGGGTAGATACGCAGTATTTT. It codes for CASSLKGVDTQYF. The full variable domain, completed using reference TRBV5-4 and TRBJ2-3, is ETGVTQSPTHLIKTRGQQVTLRCSSQSGHNTVSWYQQALGQGPQFIFQYYREEENGRGNFPPRFSGLQFPNYSSELNVNALELDDSALYLCASSLKGVDTQYFGPGTRLTVL.

The sample holds a few counts of this clonotype. This chain uses TRBV9 with TRBJ1-4, with D unclear. CDR3 length: 14 amino acids. Trimming pared 2 bases from V and 0 bases from J, leaving 5 bases between. In germline, CDR1 is SGDLS, CDR2 YYNGEE. CDR3 nucleotides: TGTGCCAGCAGCGTCGGATCAACTAATGAAAAACTGTTTTTT. It codes for CASSVGSTNEKLFF.

The chain uses TRBV11-2 and TRBJ1-1, with unresolved D. The CDR3 sequence is 14 residues long. Trimming shortened V by 1 base and J by 0 bases, and 6 bases separated the two germline ends. The V gene's germline CDR1 is SGHAT and CDR2 FQNNGV. CDR3 DNA: TGTGCCAGCAGCTTAGGGGTAGTGAACACTGAAGCTTTCTTT. As protein: CASSLGVVNTEAFF.

The genes are TRBV27 and TRBJ2-3, with TRBD2 matching 8 bases. In germline, CDR1 is MNHEY, CDR2 SMNVEV (reference sequence). The trim removed 6 bases at V and 1 base at J, leaving 6 bases unmatched. There are 15 residues in the CDR3. The chain's CDR3 is CASRVSGGRTDTQYF. CDR3 nucleotide sequence: TGTGCCAGCAGGGTCTCGGGGGGGCGCACAGATACGCAGTATTTT.

V is TRBV5-5 and J is TRBJ2-1; possible D gene TRBD2, 5 bases. V was cut by 1 base and J by 5 bases, with 13 bases left in between. This CDR3 spans 15 amino acids. The germline CDR1 and CDR2 sequences are SGHKS and YYEKEE (reference sequence). CDR3 sequence: CASSLWVSRDNEQFF. CDR3 in DNA: TGTGCCAGCAGCTTGTGGGTGTCGAGGGACAATGAGCAGTTCTTC.

This clonotype was counted a few times. The chain joins TRBV5-1 to TRBJ2-7; D gene unclear. The V end was cut by 0 bases, the J end by 0 bases, with 13 bases between. Per germline, CDR1 SGHRS and CDR2 YFSETQ. The CDR3 is made up of 16 amino acids. CDR3 coding DNA: TGCGCCAGCAGCTTGGCGGTCAGGCCGAGCTCCTACGAGCAGTACTTC. Its translation is CASSLAVRPSSYEQYF.

This clonotype was observed a few times. The rearrangement links TRBV14 to TRBJ2-3; 8 nucleotides agree with TRBD2. J gave up 2 bases and V 0 bases, and 13 bases lay outside the gene matches. Per germline, CDR1 SGHDN and CDR2 FVKESK. The CDR3 runs to 19 residues. The CDR3 DNA follows: TGTGCCAGCAGCCAAGAGGAGGAAATGCGGGGGGATTACACAGATACGCAGTATTTT. Its protein is CASSQEEEMRGDYTDTQYF.

This clonotype was seen ten or more times. CDR3 in amino acids: CATAGRGTYNEQFF. The DNA of the CDR3 is TGTGCCACCGCGGGCAGGGGCACTTACAATGAGCAGTTCTTC. The chain links TRBV15 to TRBJ2-1, with TRBD1 as a possible D gene (6 bases). Deletions cut 8 bases from V and 4 bases from J, with 15 bases between. The CDR3 length is 14 residues. The germline CDR1 and CDR2 sequences are LNHNV and YYDKDF (reference sequence).

The table lists this clonotype with many counts. The chain uses TRBV6-2 or TRBV6-3 and TRBJ2-3, with TRBD2 as a possible D gene (6 bases). V was pared by 5 bases and J by 3 bases, with 12 bases between. In germline, CDR1 is MNHEY, CDR2 SVGEGT. The CDR3 extends over 14 amino acids. CDR3 sequence reads: CASSTGTETDTQYF. The CDR3 DNA sequence: TGTGCCAGCAGTACCGGGACTGAGACAGATACGCAGTATTTT.

The V call is TRBV28, the J call TRBJ2-1; D is unresolved. Germline-derived CDR1 and CDR2 are MDHEN and SYDVKM. CDR3 length: 14 residues. V shed 3 bases and J shed 7 bases, with 13 bases lying between them. The CDR3 here is CASSFQVRVNEQFF. In DNA, the CDR3 is TGTGCCAGCAGTTTCCAGGTACGAGTTAATGAGCAGTTCTTC.

This clonotype has a handful of counts. The chain uses TRBV20-1 and TRBJ1-6, with D uncertain. Trimming removed 0 bases from V and 4 bases from J, with 4 bases in between. Germline V CDR1 and CDR2: DFQATT, SNEGSKA (reference sequence). The CDR3 is made up of 13 amino acids. CDR3 sequence: CSARDRYNSPLHF. The CDR3 DNA is TGCAGTGCTAGAGACCGTTATAATTCACCCCTCCACTTT.

The rearrangement links TRBV11-3 to TRBJ2-3; either TRBD1 or TRBD2 may fit D (6 bases each). The length of the CDR3 is 19 residues. The germline CDR1 and CDR2 sequences are SGHNT and YENEEA. Trimming took 1 base from V and 2 from J, leaving 22 bases between them. Here the CDR3 reads CASSLGARGGRSDTDTQYF. As DNA, the CDR3 is TGTGCCAGCAGCTTAGGAGCGCGAGGGGGGAGAAGTGACACAGATACGCAGTATTTT.

CDR3 residues: CASSILGVGSSYNEQFF. CDR3 in DNA: TGTGCCAGTAGTATCCTTGGCGTTGGAAGCTCCTACAATGAGCAGTTCTTC. The chain has TRBV19 and TRBJ2-1; the D is unclear. V shed 3 bases and J shed 0 bases, with 15 bases lying between them. This CDR3 has 17 residues. CDR1 is LNHDA, CDR2 SQIVND, per germline (reference sequence).

There are many counts of this clonotype. This chain uses TRBV12-3 or TRBV12-4 with TRBJ1-1; no clear D. The CDR3 is 13 amino acids. The V and J ends lost 5 bases and 4 bases respectively, with 11 bases between them. The CDR3 sequence is CASSIMGSTEAFF. The CDR3 DNA reads TGTGCCAGCAGTATTATGGGGAGCACTGAAGCTTTCTTT.